The 27 T cell receptor beta chains given below trace back to one sample, sequenced in a study of blood T cell repertoires in COVID-19. TCRdb's table, derived via immunoSEQ multiplex PCR, lists solely in-frame clones and lacks some. Of some 48,000 clones listed, approximately 95% are singletons. Sequenced sample: peripheral blood. The receptors stem from a man aged 55 to 70 with COVID-19, enrolled during active disease.

The V call is TRBV28, the J call TRBJ1-5; D might be TRBD1 (5 bases). CDR3 length equals 13 residues. V was trimmed by 3 bases and J by 5 bases, leaving 8 bases between them. In germline, CDR1 is MDHEN, CDR2 SYDVKM. The CDR3 spells CASSFSGDQPQHF. The CDR3 region has the DNA TGTGCCAGCAGTTTTTCGGGGGATCAGCCCCAGCATTTT.

The rearrangement joins TRBV5-1 to TRBJ2-1; TRBD2 matches 13 bases. CDR3 length: 22 amino acids. Germline V gene data show CDR1 as SGHRS and CDR2 as YFSETQ. Unmatched junction bases numbered 15, after V lost 0 bases and J lost 0 bases. Written as DNA, the CDR3 is TGCGCCAGCAGCTTGGTGGGTTCCGGGACTAGCGGGGCCCCCAGCTCCTACAATGAGCAGTTCTTC. This encodes CASSLVGSGTSGAPSSYNEQFF.

This clone was recorded only once. The chain employs TRBV6-6 and TRBJ2-7; the D gene is possibly TRBD1 (5 bases). With 1 base removed from V and 6 bases from J, the gap between germline ends came to 7 bases. Germline-derived CDR1 and CDR2 are MNHNY and SVGAGI (reference sequence). This CDR3 spans 12 amino acids. The CDR3 region has the DNA TGTGCCAGCAGTTACTACACAGGCGAGCAGTACTTC. It translates to CASSYYTGEQYF.

CDR3 in DNA: TGTGCCAGCAGCGGCTCCGGGACAACGAACACCGGGGAGCTGTTTTTT. As protein: CASSGSGTTNTGELFF. The V gene is TRBV9, the J gene TRBJ2-2; D possibly corresponds to TRBD1 (6 bases). Germline lookup yields CDR1 SGDLS and CDR2 YYNGEE. V was clipped by 3 bases and J by 0 bases, with 12 bases between them. The length of the CDR3 is 16 residues.

The V call is TRBV6-1, the J call TRBJ2-7; 7 bases fit TRBD1. The CDR3 totals 15 residues. Per germline, CDR1 MNHNS and CDR2 SASEGT. J was trimmed by 2 bases and V by 0 bases; bases with no gene match: 4. The DNA for the CDR3 is TGTGCCAGCAGTGAAGCTCGACAGGGAACCTACGAGCAGTACTTC. Its translation is CASSEARQGTYEQYF.

The chain is built from TRBV28 and TRBJ2-1, with 7 bases fitting TRBD2. Losses at the gene ends were 7 bases for V and 5 bases for J; bases not matched to a gene: 11. The CDR3 sequence is 15 residues long. CDR1 is MDHEN, CDR2 SYDVKM, per germline. The DNA of the CDR3 is TGTGCCAGCACCCCCCCTGGGCTAGCGGACAATGAGCAGTTCTTC. Translation: CASTPPGLADNEQFF.

V is TRBV7-9 and J is TRBJ2-3; D remains ambiguous. The CDR3 is 13 amino acids. Trimming left V 6 bases short and J 4 bases short, with 11 bases between. Germline V gives CDR1 SEHNR, CDR2 FQNEAQ (reference sequence). The CDR3 spells CASRAPLADTQYF. The CDR3 DNA sequence: TGTGCCAGCAGGGCCCCCTTGGCAGATACGCAGTATTTT.

The gene calls are TRBV7-2 and TRBJ2-2; D unclear. The germline V gene encodes CDR1 SGHTA and CDR2 FQGNSA. The CDR3 runs to 12 residues. V was pared by 5 bases and J by 3 bases, with 4 bases between. The CDR3 loop is CASSHYTGELFF. In nucleotides, the CDR3 is TGTGCCAGCAGCCATTACACCGGGGAGCTGTTTTTT.

This clone was seen just once. The chain couples TRBV7-9 to TRBJ1-5; D is perhaps TRBD1 (5 bases). V gave up 3 bases and J gave up 5 bases, with 11 bases separating them. CDR3 length equals 14 residues. The V gene's germline CDR1 is SEHNR and CDR2 FQNEAQ (reference sequence). In DNA form, the CDR3 reads TGTGCCAGCAGCTTTGACAGCAATTATCAGCCCCAGCATTTT. As protein: CASSFDSNYQPQHF. The entire variable domain, with the rest obtained from reference TRBV7-9 and TRBJ1-5, is as follows: DTGVSQNPRHKITKRGQNVTFRCDPISEHNRLYWYRQTLGQGPEFLTYFQNEAQLEKSRLLSDRFSAERPKGSFSTLEIQRTEQGDSAMYLCASSFDSNYQPQHFGDGTRLSIL.

This sequence joins TRBV4-1 and TRBJ2-7; 11 bases match TRBD2. This CDR3 has 14 amino acids. The junction had 3 bases not matched to a gene; V was cut back by 5 bases and J by 3 bases. CDR1 and CDR2 (germline): MGHRA, YSYEKL. Here the CDR3 reads CASSVLAGVYEQYF. The CDR3 bases are TGCGCCAGCAGCGTACTAGCGGGGGTCTACGAGCAGTACTTC.

The J gene is TRBJ1-1, the V gene TRBV4-2, with D uncertain. The V end lost 1 base, the J end lost 0 bases, and 12 bases lay between the germline ends. This CDR3 has 16 residues. Germline values: CDR1 LGHNA, CDR2 YNFKEQ. CDR3 DNA: TGTGCCAGCAGCCAAGCCCTGACACCTTTGAACACTGAAGCTTTCTTT. The encoded protein is CASSQALTPLNTEAFF.

The CDR3 DNA is TGCAGCGTTGGGGAGGATCAGCCCCAGCATTTT. Residues: CSVGEDQPQHF. V gene TRBV29-1 combines with J gene TRBJ1-5; D is uncertain. Germline V gives CDR1 SQVTM, CDR2 ANQGSEA. Trimming stripped 4 bases from V and 5 bases from J, with 6 bases between. The CDR3 runs to 11 residues.

V is TRBV28 and J is TRBJ1-2; 8 bases align to TRBD1. The V segment lost 5 bases and the J segment 3 bases; nucleotides outside the gene matches: 8. This CDR3 is 15 amino acids long. Germline V CDR1 and CDR2: MDHEN, SYDVKM. This chain's CDR3 is CASSPWDRSDYGYTF. Written as DNA, the CDR3 is TGTGCCAGCAGTCCCTGGGACAGGTCAGACTATGGCTACACCTTC.

V gene TRBV29-1 combines with J gene TRBJ2-1; TRBD2 aligns across 11 bases. CDR3 length equals 16 residues. Germline V CDR1 and CDR2: SQVTM, ANQGSEA. With V trimmed by 5 bases and J by 7 bases, 13 bases remained unmatched. The CDR3 DNA follows: TGCAGCGTTATACTTCGGCTAGCGGGAGGATCGAATGAGCAGTTCTTC. Translated, it gives CSVILRLAGGSNEQFF.

The rearrangement uses TRBV14 and TRBJ2-3; 9 nucleotides align to TRBD2. V shed 4 bases and J 0 bases; nucleotides not matched to a gene: 5. The CDR3 extends over 16 amino acids. Germline V gene sequence: CDR1 SGHDN, CDR2 FVKESK. The CDR3 region is CASSRAGGASTDTQYF. Written as DNA, the CDR3 is TGTGCCAGCAGCCGGGCGGGGGGGGCCAGCACAGATACGCAGTATTTT.

This clone was detected a few times. The gene calls are TRBV5-4 and TRBJ2-3; TRBD2 might be the D (6 bases). The CDR3 has 13 residues. Between the trimmed V and J ends, which lost 3 bases and 6 bases, there was a span of 11 bases. The germline gives CDR1 SGHNT, CDR2 YYREEE (reference sequence). This CDR3 reads CASSSGSGDTQYF. In DNA, the CDR3 is TGTGCCAGCAGCTCCGGGAGCGGCGATACGCAGTATTTT.

The chain combines TRBV5-4 with TRBJ2-1; TRBD2 matches 10 bases. V gave up 2 bases and J gave up 2 bases; unmatched junction bases: 1. Germline V gene data show CDR1 as SGHNT and CDR2 as YYREEE (reference sequence). The CDR3 covers 15 residues. CDR3 bases: TGTGCCAGCAGCTTTAGCGGGGGGCCCTACAATGAGCAGTTCTTC. It is translated as CASSFSGGPYNEQFF.

The chain carries TRBV5-1 and TRBJ1-2; 10 bases are shared with TRBD1. V lost 0 bases, J lost 7 bases, and 0 bases stayed unmatched. CDR1 is SGHRS, CDR2 YFSETQ, per germline. This CDR3 has 13 residues. CDR3 sequence reads: CASSLGQGAGYTF. DNA of the CDR3: TGCGCCAGCAGCTTGGGACAGGGGGCTGGCTACACCTTC.

The chain links TRBV18 to TRBJ1-2; D is unresolved. This CDR3 region has 15 residues. Trimming removed 3 bases from V and 4 bases from J, with 15 bases in between. Germline V gene sequence: CDR1 KGHSH, CDR2 LQKENI. The CDR3 region has the DNA TGTGCCAGCTCACCGTCACCGGGGATGAGCTATGGCTACACCTTC. Translating gives CASSPSPGMSYGYTF.

V usage is TRBV18 and J usage is TRBJ2-4; tentative D call: TRBD1 (5 bases). CDR1 and CDR2 from the germline V gene are KGHSH and LQKENI. Deletions cut 3 bases from V and 6 bases from J, with 9 bases between. The CDR3 extends over 13 amino acids. Written as DNA, the CDR3 is TGTGCCAGCTCACCGCAGGGTGCAAACATTCAGTACTTC. This sequence encodes CASSPQGANIQYF.

The chain employs TRBV9 and TRBJ1-6, with a weak D call TRBD1 (6 bases). V lost 3 bases to trimming and J lost 7 bases, with 17 bases between them. Germline CDR1 and CDR2: SGDLS and YYNGEE. This CDR3 contains 16 residues. The CDR3 sequence is CASSAREGVLNSPLHF. The DNA for the CDR3 is TGTGCCAGCAGCGCCCGCGAGGGGGTGCTGAATTCACCCCTCCACTTT.

V gene TRBV2 combines with J gene TRBJ1-2, with 7 bases lining up with TRBD1. The CDR3 extends over 14 amino acids. After removal of 5 bases from V and 6 bases from J, the junction contained 9 bases not matched to a gene. The germline V gene encodes CDR1 SNHLY and CDR2 FYNNEI. The CDR3 sequence: CASSPGQALHGYTF. The CDR3 coding sequence is TGTGCCAGCAGTCCCGGACAGGCCTTGCATGGCTACACCTTC. Variable domain in full (rest from reference TRBV2 and TRBJ1-2): EPEVTQTPSHQVTQMGQEVILRCVPISNHLYFYWYRQILGQKVEFLVSFYNNEISEKSEIFDDQFSVERPDGSNFTLKIRSTKLEDSAMYFCASSPGQALHGYTFGSGTRLTVV.

In its sample, this clone was seen once. V gene TRBV6-5 combines with J gene TRBJ2-7; 8 nucleotides line up with TRBD2. After removal of 5 bases from V and 2 bases from J, the junction contained 5 bases not matched to a gene. The CDR3 length is 14 residues. Germline loops: CDR1 MNHEY, CDR2 SVGAGI. The CDR3 sequence is CASSTPGLAYEQYF. Written as DNA, the CDR3 is TGTGCCAGCAGTACCCCGGGACTAGCCTACGAGCAGTACTTC.

The chain is built from TRBV9 and TRBJ2-1, with 13 bases identical to TRBD2. The CDR3 runs 15 residues. Trimming took 3 bases from V and 8 from J; bases not matched to a gene: 5. Germline assignment: CDR1 SGDLS and CDR2 YYNGEE. This chain's CDR3 is CASSETSGGLDEQFF. CDR3 nucleotide sequence: TGTGCCAGCAGCGAGACTAGCGGGGGGTTAGATGAGCAGTTCTTC. Looking up the rest from reference TRBV9 and TRBJ2-1 gives the full variable domain: DSGVTQTPKHLITATGQRVTLRCSPRSGDLSVYWYQQSLDQGLQFLIQYYNGEERAKGNILERFSAQQFPDLHSELNLSSLELGDSALYFCASSETSGGLDEQFFGPGTRLTVL.

This chain uses TRBV5-1 with TRBJ1-4; 12 positions agree with TRBD1. Germline-derived CDR1 and CDR2 are SGHRS and YFSETQ. V was pared by 4 bases and J by 0 bases, with 13 bases of the junction left unmatched. There are 20 residues in the CDR3. CDR3 in DNA: TGCGCCAGCAGCACCGGGACAGGGGGCTCCCTCGCGCCAACTAATGAAAAACTGTTTTTT. Its protein product is CASSTGTGGSLAPTNEKLFF.

The V call is TRBV11-2, the J call TRBJ1-1, with 7 bases lining up with TRBD1. V lost 5 bases and J lost 2; bases outside the gene matches: 8. Germline CDR1 reads SGHAT; CDR2 reads FQNNGV. CDR3 length: 15 residues. The CDR3 DNA reads as TGTGCCAGCAGCGTATCCAGGGGGGTAAACACTGAAGCTTTCTTT. Amino acid sequence: CASSVSRGVNTEAFF.

This sequence joins TRBV28 and TRBJ2-7; tentative D call: TRBD1 (5 bases). This CDR3 has 13 amino acids. The ends were cut back, 10 bases at V and 0 bases at J, with 13 bases in the middle. Germline CDR1 reads MDHEN; CDR2 reads SYDVKM. Written as DNA, the CDR3 is TGTGCCACGCACCGCAGGGTCTCCTACGAGCAGTACTTC. Translation gives CATHRRVSYEQYF.